Listed here are 24 T cell receptor beta chains from one sample, sequenced in a study of shared clonotypes between healthy human individuals. Produced via immunoSEQ multiplex PCR; TCRdb's table is partial and in-frame only. The sample has roughly 2.2 million clones, about nine tenths seen once. Sequenced sample: naive CD4+ T cells from PBMCs. Subset defined: CD45RA+ positively selected. These receptors were obtained from a man between 18 and 29 years old in good health. Some clones in this sample may be carry-over from other donors' samples.

The chain is built from TRBV29-1 and TRBJ2-1, with unresolved D. The CDR3 has 14 amino acids. CDR1 and CDR2 from the germline V gene are SQVTM and ANQGSEA. V lost 4 bases and J lost 4, with 14 bases in between. The chain's CDR3 is CSVAPRLTYNEQFF. The DNA of the CDR3 is TGCAGCGTTGCTCCACGGCTCACTTACAATGAGCAGTTCTTC.

CDR3: CASSRLDRVTSQYF. CDR3 nucleotide sequence: TGTGCCAGCAGCCGGTTGGACAGGGTGACTTCGCAGTATTTT. This chain connects TRBV14 to TRBJ2-3; TRBD1 aligns across 8 bases. Germline V gives CDR1 SGHDN, CDR2 FVKESK. V shed 4 bases and J 10 bases; nucleotides not matched to a gene: 10. The CDR3 length is 14 residues.

On this clone itself: Other DNA sequences in the same sample also yield this CDR3. The genes are TRBV6-6 and TRBJ2-2; D unresolved. The germline gives CDR1 MNHNY, CDR2 SVGAGI (reference sequence). Trimming took off 2 bases at V and 5 bases at J, with 9 bases between the two ends. The CDR3 totals 14 residues. This chain's CDR3 is CASSYGGRTGELFF. The CDR3 nucleotides are TGTGCCAGCAGTTACGGTGGGCGGACCGGGGAGCTGTTTTTT.

This sequence joins TRBV11-2 and TRBJ2-2; D is unresolved. The V gene lost 5 bases and the J gene lost 6 bases, with 10 bases spanning the gap. CDR1 is SGHAT, CDR2 FQNNGV, per germline. This CDR3 is built from 13 residues. CDR3 nucleotides: TGTGCCAGCAGCCCGAGGAAACCCGGGGAGCTGTTTTTT. It translates to CASSPRKPGELFF. The full variable domain, completed using reference TRBV11-2 and TRBJ2-2, is EAGVAQSPRYKIIEKRQSVAFWCNPISGHATLYWYQQILGQGPKLLIQFQNNGVVDDSQLPKDRFSAERLKGVDSTLKIQPAKLEDSAVYLCASSPRKPGELFFGEGSRLTVL.

This clone has only one observation. The chain employs TRBV15 and TRBJ2-1; 10 bases are a match to TRBD2. This CDR3 is built from 16 residues. Germline V gene data show CDR1 as LNHNV and CDR2 as YYDKDF (reference sequence). The V segment lost 1 base and the J segment 0 bases; nucleotides outside the gene matches: 0. CDR3 bases: TGTGCCACCAGCAGAGGGACTAGCGGCTCCTACAATGAGCAGTTCTTC. Translating gives CATSRGTSGSYNEQFF.

This CDR3 reads CASKPQGVGNTEAFF. The DNA of the CDR3 is TGTGCCAGTAAACCTCAGGGGGTCGGGAACACTGAAGCTTTCTTT. This chain joins TRBV19 and TRBJ1-1, with 7 bases identical to TRBD1. Germline assignment: CDR1 LNHDA and CDR2 SQIVND (reference sequence). V was pared by 7 bases and J by 1 base, with 9 bases of the junction left unmatched. CDR3 length: 15 amino acids.

The chain combines TRBV29-1 with TRBJ2-1; possible D gene TRBD2, 6 bases. Germline CDR1 is SQVTM and CDR2 is ANQGSEA. The CDR3 loop spans 15 amino acids. Trimming took 0 bases from V and 3 from J, leaving 12 bases between them. The CDR3 nucleotides are TGCAGCGTTGAAGATTCGGGACTTGACTACAATGAGCAGTTCTTC. Translating gives CSVEDSGLDYNEQFF.

This clone was recorded once. This chain joins TRBV30 and TRBJ2-3, with unresolved D. The germline gives CDR1 GTSNPN, CDR2 SVGIG (reference sequence). Trimming removed 0 bases at V and 2 bases at J, with 3 bases between. The CDR3 is 12 amino acids. The CDR3 loop reads CAWSVYTDTQYF. CDR3 sequence (DNA): TGTGCCTGGAGTGTGTACACAGATACGCAGTATTTT.

The chain has TRBV5-4 and TRBJ2-5; 7 nucleotides line up with TRBD1. Germline CDR1 SGHNT, CDR2 YYREEE (reference sequence). This CDR3 region has 15 residues. J lost 3 bases, V lost 4 bases, and 9 bases had no gene match. The CDR3 sequence is CASSPPGTAKETQYF. CDR3 nucleotides: TGTGCCAGCAGCCCGCCCGGGACAGCGAAAGAGACCCAGTACTTC.

The chain couples TRBV5-8 to TRBJ2-3; a possible D gene is TRBD2 (6 bases). Germline CDR1 SGHTS, CDR2 YDEGEE. The CDR3 has 14 amino acids. Trimming removed 3 bases from V and 4 bases from J, with 12 bases in between. The CDR3 sequence: CASSSGRGSDTQYF. The CDR3 DNA reads as TGTGCCAGCAGCTCCGGGAGAGGGTCAGATACGCAGTATTTT.

Comment on this clone: The same CDR3 can be traced to other DNA sequences in this sample. The chain has TRBV5-4 and TRBJ2-7, with a possible D match to TRBD1 (6 bases). Trimming shortened V by 0 bases and J by 4 bases, and 8 bases separated the two germline ends. The CDR3 sequence is 13 residues long. Germline assignment: CDR1 SGHNT and CDR2 YYREEE (reference sequence). The CDR3 bases are TGTGCCAGCAGCTTGGGGGGGCAATACGAGCAGTACTTC. Its translation: CASSLGGQYEQYF.

This clone was observed a few times. The chain employs TRBV7-6 and TRBJ2-5, with 9 bases aligning to TRBD1. Germline assignment: CDR1 SGHVS and CDR2 FNYEAQ. The CDR3 length is 14 residues. V gave up 3 bases and J gave up 5 bases; unmatched junction bases: 4. The CDR3 nucleotides are TGTGCCAGCAGCTTTTACAGGGGGCTGGAGACCCAGTACTTC. Protein: CASSFYRGLETQYF.

V is TRBV4-1 and J is TRBJ1-4; weak D call: TRBD1 (5 bases). Germline-derived CDR1 and CDR2 are MGHRA and YSYEKL. Trimming removed 1 base at V and 0 bases at J, with 9 bases between. This CDR3 comprises 16 residues. The CDR3 sequence: CASSQGRGATNEKLFF. The CDR3 DNA sequence: TGCGCCAGCAGCCAAGGAAGGGGAGCAACTAATGAAAAACTGTTTTTT.

The J gene is TRBJ1-1, the V gene TRBV5-1; D perhaps matches TRBD1 (5 bases). The CDR3 spans 14 residues. CDR1 is SGHRS and CDR2 is YFSETQ in the germline V gene. With 4 bases removed from V and 1 base from J, the gap between germline ends came to 11 bases. The CDR3 nucleotides are TGCGCCAGCAGCACCGATGGACAGAACACTGAAGCTTTCTTT. As protein: CASSTDGQNTEAFF.

The chain joins TRBV6-5 to TRBJ1-2; D unclear. The V gene lost 7 bases and the J gene lost 2 bases, with 11 bases spanning the gap. CDR1 and CDR2 (germline): MNHEY, SVGAGI. The CDR3 covers 13 residues. The CDR3 loop is CASTHRDNYGYTF. CDR3 in DNA: TGTGCCAGCACCCACAGAGACAACTATGGCTACACCTTC.

This rearrangement joins TRBV6-6 to TRBJ1-6; D is undetermined. Germline CDR1 and CDR2: MNHNY and SVGAGI (reference sequence). There are 16 residues in the CDR3. V was clipped by 1 base and J by 8 bases, with 15 bases between them. CDR3 DNA sequence: TGTGCCAGCAGTTACTTCTCGGGCAGATCCGATTCACCCCTCCACTTT. The encoded protein is CASSYFSGRSDSPLHF.

The CDR3 loop is CASSLIGGMGETQYF. In DNA, the CDR3 is TGTGCCAGCAGCCTAATCGGAGGGATGGGGGAGACCCAGTACTTC. V gene TRBV7-2 combines with J gene TRBJ2-5; perhaps TRBD2 as D (6 bases). The CDR3 length is 15 residues. V was trimmed by 5 bases and J by 5 bases, leaving 18 bases between them. CDR1 is SGHTA, CDR2 FQGNSA, per germline.

The chain links TRBV10-3 to TRBJ2-7, with D perhaps TRBD1 or TRBD2 (6 bases each). V shed 6 bases and J shed 3 bases, with 15 bases lying between them. Germline-derived CDR1 and CDR2 are ENHRY and SYGVKD. CDR3 size: 14 residues. CDR3 sequence reads: CAISRSGGGYEQYF. As DNA, the CDR3 is TGTGCCATCAGCCGGTCCGGGGGCGGCTACGAGCAGTACTTC.

The chain couples TRBV5-1 to TRBJ2-1, with D maybe TRBD2 (6 bases). With 4 bases removed from V and 8 bases from J, the gap between germline ends came to 16 bases. The CDR3 loop spans 14 amino acids. Germline-derived CDR1 and CDR2 are SGHRS and YFSETQ. The CDR3 region has the DNA TGCGCCAGCAGCCCCCCGACTAGTTTTGATGAGCAGTTCTTC. This translates into CASSPPTSFDEQFF.

This clone appeared a single time. The genes are TRBV5-6 and TRBJ2-3; 7 bases fit TRBD1. The CDR3 is made up of 14 amino acids. Germline CDR1 reads SGHDT; CDR2 reads YYEEEE. Trimming cost V 4 bases and J 0 bases; bases outside gene matches: 2. CDR3 sequence: CASSIQGSTDTQYF. The CDR3 DNA reads TGTGCCAGCAGCATACAGGGGAGCACAGATACGCAGTATTTT. The variable domain in full, with the rest retrieved from reference TRBV5-6 and TRBJ2-3, is DAGVTQSPTHLIKTRGQQVTLRCSPKSGHDTVSWYQQALGQGPQFIFQYYEEEERQRGNFPDRFSGHQFPNYSSELNVNALLLGDSALYLCASSIQGSTDTQYFGPGTRLTVL.

V is TRBV7-3 and J is TRBJ2-7; TRBD1 matches 7 bases. Germline V gene lookup returns CDR1 SGHTA and CDR2 FQGTGA. The V gene end was trimmed by 4 bases and the J gene end by 6 bases; junction bases not matched to a gene: 6. The CDR3 runs to 13 residues. CDR3 residues: CASSSTGTGEQYF. DNA for the CDR3: TGTGCCAGCAGCTCGACAGGGACCGGCGAGCAGTACTTC.

The chain joins TRBV4-1 to TRBJ2-5; 9 nucleotides align to TRBD2. The J call could be wrong; TRBJ2-7 is a better fit for the DNA end. The CDR3 length is 16 residues. Germline CDR1 is MGHRA and CDR2 is YSYEKL. The CDR3 reads CASSQEAASGIYEQYF. CDR3 DNA: TGCGCCAGCAGCCAAGAAGCGGCTAGCGGGATTTACGAGCAGTACTTC.

The chain employs TRBV19 and TRBJ2-4; tentatively, D is TRBD2 (6 bases). Germline V gene sequence: CDR1 LNHDA, CDR2 SQIVND (reference sequence). This CDR3 spans 19 amino acids. The V end was cut by 3 bases, the J end by 0 bases, with 21 bases between. The CDR3 loop reads CASSMGRLAATLAKNIQYF. The CDR3 coding sequence is TGTGCCAGTAGTATGGGGAGGCTAGCAGCCACACTAGCCAAAAACATTCAGTACTTC.

The rearrangement links TRBV29-1 to TRBJ2-3; the D call may be TRBD1 or TRBD2 (5 bases each). V was clipped by 6 bases and J by 2 bases, with 12 bases between them. Per germline, CDR1 SQVTM and CDR2 ANQGSEA. The CDR3 is 13 amino acids. The CDR3 DNA reads TGCAGCGTGAGGGGCCGGTTCACAGATACGCAGTATTTT. It translates to CSVRGRFTDTQYF.